These 27 T cell receptor beta chains came from one sample sequenced in a study of vaccination effects on CD4 cells after COVID-19. Only in-frame clones appear in the TCRdb table, and some are missing; sequencing was by immunoSEQ multiplex PCR. The data contain around 63,000 clones, 75% of them seen just once; the ten biggest clones take up about 3.5%. Viral peptide pool expansion of antigen-specific CD4+ T cells preceded sequencing in the ViraFEST assay. A roughly 11-day culture period preceded the isolation of CD4+ T cells. The vaccine recipients had no prior SARS-CoV-2 infection, with negative nucleocapsid antibodies. The antigens of these receptors remain unknown. The sample was CD4+ T cells from PBMCs cultured with HCoV-OC43 spike peptides, taken before COVID-19 vaccination. Subset meaning: HCoV-OC43 spike overlapping peptide pool stimulation. These receptors all come from a human donor who received a COVID-19 vaccine.

CDR3 region: CATSDFSYQPQHF. CDR3 sequence (DNA): TGTGCCACCAGTGATTTTAGTTATCAGCCCCAGCATTTT. The chain carries TRBV24-1 and TRBJ1-5; unclear D gene. Germline CDR1 reads KGHDR; CDR2 reads SFDVKD. V was pared by 1 base and J by 5 bases, with 5 bases between. The CDR3 covers 13 residues.

The gene calls are TRBV9 and TRBJ2-5; no clear D. With 0 bases removed from V and 5 bases from J, the gap between germline ends came to 8 bases. Germline-derived CDR1 and CDR2 are SGDLS and YYNGEE. The CDR3 runs to 13 residues. The CDR3 bases are TGTGCCAGCAGCGTAGACCACGCGGAGACCCAGTACTTC. Protein sequence: CASSVDHAETQYF.

This chain joins TRBV7-9 and TRBJ1-3; D is unresolved. This CDR3 contains 17 residues. Germline assignment: CDR1 SEHNR and CDR2 FQNEAQ (reference sequence). Trimming took off 1 base at V and 0 bases at J, with 13 bases between the two ends. CDR3 amino acids: CASSLVGQPSSGNTIYF. In DNA form, the CDR3 reads TGTGCCAGCAGCTTAGTGGGCCAGCCGAGCTCTGGAAACACCATATATTTT.

The chain joins TRBV21-1 to TRBJ2-4. TRBV21-1 is a recognized pseudogene. The CDR3 has 14 amino acids. This CDR3 is CASSKEGAKNIQYF. CDR3 DNA: TGTGCCAGCAGCAAAGAGGGAGCCAAAAACATTCAGTACTTC.

Written as DNA, the CDR3 is TGTGCCAGCACCGTGGGCAGGGGCTTTACCAATACGCAGTATTTT. Its translation: CASTVGRGFTNTQYF. This rearrangement joins TRBV28 to TRBJ2-3; D perhaps matches TRBD1 (6 bases). The CDR3 extends over 15 amino acids. The V end was cut by 7 bases, the J end by 7 bases, with 21 bases between. Germline V gene lookup returns CDR1 MDHEN and CDR2 SYDVKM.

This clone was detected once. This chain uses TRBV6-5 with TRBJ1-4; D is unresolved. Per germline, CDR1 MNHEY and CDR2 SVGAGI. Trimming shortened V by 7 bases and J by 5 bases, and 14 bases separated the two germline ends. The CDR3 is 14 amino acids. The CDR3 DNA is TGTGCCAGCACCGAAGGGCGCCCCAATGAAAAACTGTTTTTT. Protein product: CASTEGRPNEKLFF.

The table lists this clone with a few counts. This chain links TRBV13 with TRBJ1-1; possible D gene TRBD1, 5 bases. The CDR3 totals 13 residues. CDR1 is PRHDT and CDR2 is FYEKMQ in the germline V gene (reference sequence). Trimming removed 5 bases from V and 5 bases from J, with 12 bases in between. This chain's CDR3 is CASSLAQGTEAFF. The CDR3 nucleotides are TGTGCCAGCAGCCTCGCCCAGGGAACTGAAGCTTTCTTT.

This clone appeared a single time. The chain couples TRBV6-5 to TRBJ1-1; 10 nucleotides match TRBD1. The J segment lost 6 bases and the V segment lost 7 bases, leaving 8 bases of the junction unmatched. There are 14 residues in the CDR3. Germline V gives CDR1 MNHEY, CDR2 SVGAGI. This CDR3 is CASTRDRGSSEAFF. The CDR3 nucleotides read TGTGCCAGCACGAGGGACAGGGGATCTTCTGAAGCTTTCTTT.

The chain recombines TRBV19 with TRBJ2-3; tentatively, D is TRBD1 (5 bases). V was shortened by 3 bases and J by 7 bases, with 8 bases between the two germline ends. The CDR3 spans 12 residues. The germline V gene encodes CDR1 LNHDA and CDR2 SQIVND (reference sequence). The CDR3 reads CASSMAGYTQYF. For the CDR3, the DNA is TGTGCCAGTAGTATGGCAGGGTATACGCAGTATTTT. Full variable domain (missing parts from reference TRBV19 and TRBJ2-3): DGGITQSPKYLFRKEGQNVTLSCEQNLNHDAMYWYRQDPGQGLRLIYYSQIVNDFQKGDIAEGYSVSREKKESFPLTVTSAQKNPTAFYLCASSMAGYTQYFGPGTRLTVL.

The chain has TRBV28 and TRBJ2-1; D assignment may be TRBD1 or TRBD2 (6 bases each). Trimming removed 6 bases at V and 9 bases at J, with 21 bases between. This CDR3 region has 15 residues. The V gene's germline CDR1 is MDHEN and CDR2 SYDVKM. CDR3 loop: CASRGLGGPMGEQFF. The CDR3 nucleotides are TGTGCCAGCAGAGGGTTAGGGGGGCCAATGGGTGAGCAGTTCTTC.

The CDR3 DNA follows: TGTGCCAGCTCACCGACCCTAGACCGCTCTGGAAACACCATATATTTT. Its protein product is CASSPTLDRSGNTIYF. The V gene is TRBV18, the J gene TRBJ1-3, with D unresolved. Trimming left V 3 bases short and J 0 bases short, with 12 bases between. The CDR3 covers 16 residues. CDR1 and CDR2 (germline): KGHSH, LQKENI.

The chain couples TRBV9 to TRBJ2-2; D is tentatively TRBD1 or TRBD2 (5 bases each). The length of the CDR3 is 16 residues. CDR1 SGDLS and CDR2 YYNGEE come from the germline V gene. Trimming shortened V by 1 base and J by 4 bases, and 14 bases separated the two germline ends. The CDR3 sequence is CASSVTEGLGTGELFF. CDR3 bases: TGTGCCAGCAGCGTAACCGAGGGGCTCGGCACCGGGGAGCTGTTTTTT.

The chain combines TRBV27 with TRBJ2-5; D is perhaps TRBD2 (6 bases). CDR1 and CDR2 (germline): MNHEY, SMNVEV (reference sequence). The CDR3 is made up of 17 amino acids. With 3 bases removed from V and 5 bases from J, the gap between germline ends came to 22 bases. The CDR3 DNA reads TGTGCCAGCAGTTTGGACCGCCCGGGACTTAGTTGGGAGACCCAGTACTTC. Translating gives CASSLDRPGLSWETQYF.

V is TRBV9 and J is TRBJ2-3, with 11 bases fitting TRBD2. The trim removed 0 bases at V and 11 bases at J, leaving 8 bases unmatched. Germline CDR1 SGDLS, CDR2 YYNGEE. The CDR3 runs 15 residues. The CDR3: CASSVGTSGSLKQYF. CDR3 sequence (DNA): TGTGCCAGCAGCGTAGGCACTAGCGGGAGCCTGAAGCAGTATTTT.

Only a few counts were recorded for this clone. The genes are TRBV6-5 and TRBJ1-2, with a weak D call TRBD1 (5 bases). CDR1 and CDR2 (germline): MNHEY, SVGAGI. V was cut by 2 bases and J by 6 bases, with 10 bases left in between. This CDR3 is built from 13 residues. CDR3 residues: CASSYDPGHGYTF. The CDR3 DNA reads TGTGCCAGCAGTTACGATCCGGGACATGGCTACACCTTC.

The gene calls are TRBV6-5 and TRBJ1-1; D remains unclear. The germline gives CDR1 MNHEY, CDR2 SVGAGI. The CDR3 contains 14 residues. V was cut by 0 bases and J by 4 bases, with 9 bases left in between. CDR3 in DNA: TGTGCCAGCAGTTACTCAGGGTTGGTCACTGAAGCTTTCTTT. Protein product: CASSYSGLVTEAFF.

The chain has TRBV7-3 and TRBJ2-2; D may be TRBD1 (6 bases). The CDR3 loop spans 15 amino acids. Between the trimmed V and J ends, which lost 2 bases and 5 bases, there was a span of 12 bases. The germline CDR1 and CDR2 sequences are SGHTA and FQGTGA. CDR3 DNA: TGTGCCAGCAGCTTATCGCCAGGGGTTACCGGGGAGCTGTTTTTT. It yields the protein CASSLSPGVTGELFF.

In DNA, the CDR3 is TGTGCCAGCAGCCGAACAGGGGGCAATCAGCCCCAGCATTTT. Translating gives CASSRTGGNQPQHF. This chain connects TRBV28 to TRBJ1-5, with 7 bases identical to TRBD1. From germline, CDR1 is MDHEN and CDR2 SYDVKM. J gave up 2 bases and V 6 bases, and 4 bases lay outside the gene matches. The CDR3 is made up of 14 amino acids. Full variable domain (outside the CDR3, taken from reference TRBV28 and TRBJ1-5): DVKVTQSSRYLVKRTGEKVFLECVQDMDHENMFWYRQDPGLGLRLIYFSYDVKMKEKGDIPEGYSVSREKKERFSLILESASTNQTSMYLCASSRTGGNQPQHFGDGTRLSIL.

The rearrangement joins TRBV19 to TRBJ1-2; D unclear. The CDR3 covers 14 residues. Germline assignment: CDR1 LNHDA and CDR2 SQIVND (reference sequence). The V gene lost 0 bases and the J gene lost 8 bases, with 13 bases spanning the gap. Here the CDR3 DNA reads TGTGCCAGTAGTATAGATGTAGAAGGGAGCGGCTACACCTTC. The encoded protein is CASSIDVEGSGYTF.

V usage is TRBV6-5 and J usage is TRBJ2-7, with D uncertain. V lost 5 bases and J lost 6, with 20 bases in between. From germline, CDR1 is MNHEY and CDR2 SVGAGI. This CDR3 is 15 amino acids long. CDR3 DNA sequence: TGTGCCAGCAGTCCCCAACTGCAGTGGTACAGCGAGCAGTACGTC. Translating gives CASSPQLQWYSEQYV.

The CDR3 nucleotides read TGCGCCAGCAGCTTAGGGACAGGGGCCCCGGGCACTGAAGCTTTCTTT. Translation gives CASSLGTGAPGTEAFF. The chain uses TRBV5-1 and TRBJ1-1; 10 positions agree with TRBD1. This CDR3 has 16 residues. Germline CDR1 and CDR2: SGHRS and YFSETQ. The ends lost 2 bases at V and 4 bases at J; junction bases unmatched: 8.

The CDR3 region has the DNA TGTGCCAGCTCCAAAGACGGAGTCTCTGGAAACACCATATATTTT. It is translated as CASSKDGVSGNTIYF. The chain links TRBV11-2 to TRBJ1-3; D remains unclear. The ends were cut back, 8 bases at V and 0 bases at J, with 14 bases in the middle. The CDR3 has 15 amino acids. From germline, CDR1 is SGHAT and CDR2 FQNNGV.

V is TRBV25-1 and J is TRBJ2-3; D not resolved. Germline CDR1 reads MGHDK; CDR2 reads SYGVNS. V was shortened by 4 bases and J by 0 bases, with 11 bases between the two germline ends. This CDR3 is built from 15 residues. The CDR3 coding sequence is TGTGCCAGCAGTGGCTACATAAGAAGCACAGATACGCAGTATTTT. Its translation is CASSGYIRSTDTQYF.

This clone was detected only a few times. V and J are TRBV18 and TRBJ2-2, with 13 bases identical to TRBD2. This CDR3 region has 21 residues. Germline V gene sequence: CDR1 KGHSH, CDR2 LQKENI. Trimming cost V 2 bases and J 0 bases; bases outside gene matches: 12. CDR3 sequence (DNA): TGTGCCAGCTCACCATTGACTAGCGGGGGGAGACGGTTCGCGAACACCGGGGAGCTGTTTTTT. It encodes CASSPLTSGGRRFANTGELFF.

The V call is TRBV6-5, the J call TRBJ2-5, with 9 bases fitting TRBD1. The J segment lost 6 bases and the V segment lost 0 bases, leaving 2 bases of the junction unmatched. CDR3 size: 14 residues. Germline V gene lookup returns CDR1 MNHEY and CDR2 SVGAGI. DNA for the CDR3: TGTGCCAGCAGTTACTCAGGACAGGGGAAGACCCAGTACTTC. This translates into CASSYSGQGKTQYF.

This chain connects TRBV21-1 to TRBJ2-7. TRBV21-1 is listed as a pseudogene. The CDR3 covers 11 residues. The CDR3 DNA follows: TGTGCCAGCAGCAAAGCCCACGAGCAGTACGTC. As protein: CASSKAHEQYV.

This chain uses TRBV6-1 with TRBJ2-3; D is uncertain. CDR1 and CDR2 (germline): MNHNS, SASEGT. The CDR3 loop spans 14 amino acids. Trimming removed 0 bases at V and 0 bases at J, with 4 bases between. The chain's CDR3 is CASSEAGSTDTQYF. The CDR3 bases are TGTGCCAGCAGTGAAGCAGGGAGCACAGATACGCAGTATTTT.